This T cell receptor (beta chain) was captured in a study of blood T cell repertoires in COVID-19. Study-wide context: Samples came from the United States, Italy and Spain, spanning acute and convalescent COVID-19. From T cells, B-cell-depleted T cells, or PBMCs came the material, which was cDNA or gDNA.

This CDR3 has 15 amino acids. The germline V gene has CDR1 SEHNR and CDR2 FQNEAQ (reference sequence). The V end lost 4 bases, the J end lost 0 bases, and 13 bases lay between the germline ends. Per the original methods: Researchers report that nucleated cell counts were estimated from reference gene primer amplification. The protocol was immunoSEQ multiplex PCR, while the TCRdb copy is restricted to in-frame clones and leaves out a portion. That table supplies the V and J calls and clone size; D and trimming were determined from the DNA. In the table there are more than 400,000 clones, over 75% of which are singletons. In its sample, this clone was seen once.

The sequencing input was peripheral blood. This TCR was recovered from a human donor in a cohort sampled during active COVID-19. This rearrangement joins TRBV7-9 to TRBJ2-7; the D is unclear. The CDR3 protein is CASSSGLPNSYEQYF. CDR3 nucleotide sequence: TGTGCCAGCAGCTCGGGTTTACCCAACTCCTACGAGCAGTACTTC. Complete variable domain (other parts from reference TRBV7-9 and TRBJ2-7): DTGVSQNPRHKITKRGQNVTFRCDPISEHNRLYWYRQTLGQGPEFLTYFQNEAQLEKSRLLSDRFSAERPKGSFSTLEIQRTEQGDSAMYLCASSSGLPNSYEQYFGPGTRLTVT.